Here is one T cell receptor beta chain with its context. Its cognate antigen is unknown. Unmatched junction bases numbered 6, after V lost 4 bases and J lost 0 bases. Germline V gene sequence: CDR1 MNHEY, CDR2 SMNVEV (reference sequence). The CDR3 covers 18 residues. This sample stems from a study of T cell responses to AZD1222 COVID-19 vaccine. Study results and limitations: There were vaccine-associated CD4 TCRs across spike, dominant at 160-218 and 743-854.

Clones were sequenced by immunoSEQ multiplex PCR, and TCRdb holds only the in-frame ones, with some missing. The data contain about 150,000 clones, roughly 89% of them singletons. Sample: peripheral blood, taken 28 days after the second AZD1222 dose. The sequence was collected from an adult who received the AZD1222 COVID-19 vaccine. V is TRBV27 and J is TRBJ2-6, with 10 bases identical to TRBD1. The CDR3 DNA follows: TGTGCCAGCAGTTCGACAGGGGGCTATCTCTCTGGGGCCAACGTCCTGACTTTC. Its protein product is CASSSTGGYLSGANVLTF.